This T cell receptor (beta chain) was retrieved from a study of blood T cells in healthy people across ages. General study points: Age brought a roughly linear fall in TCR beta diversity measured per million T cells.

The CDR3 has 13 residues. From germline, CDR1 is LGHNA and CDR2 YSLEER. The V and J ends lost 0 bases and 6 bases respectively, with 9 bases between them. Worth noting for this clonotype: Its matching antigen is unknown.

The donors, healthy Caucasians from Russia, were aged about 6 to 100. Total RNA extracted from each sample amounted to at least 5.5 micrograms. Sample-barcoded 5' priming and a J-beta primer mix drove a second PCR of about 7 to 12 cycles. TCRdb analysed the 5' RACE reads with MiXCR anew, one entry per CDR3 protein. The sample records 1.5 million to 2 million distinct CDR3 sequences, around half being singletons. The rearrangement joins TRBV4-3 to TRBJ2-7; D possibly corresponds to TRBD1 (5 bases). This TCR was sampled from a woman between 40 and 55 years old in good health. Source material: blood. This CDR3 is CASSQDIRGEQYF. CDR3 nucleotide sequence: TGCGCCAGCAGCCAAGATATAAGGGGCGAGCAGTACTTC.